The following is a TCR beta chain sequence with its context. These data are taken from a study of blood T cell repertoires in COVID-19. Overall study context: Spain, Italy and the United States supplied samples that represented acute and convalescent COVID-19. T cells, B-cell-depleted T cells, or PBMCs provided the cDNA or gDNA that served as material.

Measured with immunoSEQ multiplex PCR; TCRdb has only the in-frame clones, and not every one. The sample contains roughly 240,000 clones, about nine tenths of which appear only once. CDR1 SGHRS and CDR2 YFSETQ come from the germline V gene. V was clipped by 0 bases and J by 7 bases, with 7 bases between them. The CDR3 has 12 residues. The receptor's source is a man over 45 who had been exposed to COVID-19. Sequencing was done on a sample of PBMCs or T cells enriched from blood (not recorded which). The chain is built from TRBV5-1 and TRBJ1-2, with D possibly being TRBD1 (5 bases). CDR3 sequence reads: CASSLERGGYTF. In DNA form, the CDR3 reads TGCGCCAGCAGCTTGGAAAGGGGTGGCTACACCTTC.